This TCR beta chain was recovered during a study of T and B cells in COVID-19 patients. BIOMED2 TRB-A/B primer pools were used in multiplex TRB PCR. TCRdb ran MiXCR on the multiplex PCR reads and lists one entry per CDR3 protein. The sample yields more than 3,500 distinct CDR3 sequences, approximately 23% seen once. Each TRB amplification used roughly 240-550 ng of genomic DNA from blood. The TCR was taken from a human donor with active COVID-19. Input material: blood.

The CDR3 protein is CASSFGIPWTGKENSPLHF. CDR3 DNA sequence: TGCGCCAGCAGCTTCGGCATCCCGTGGACAGGGAAGGAGAATTCACCCCTCCACTTT. The chain combines TRBV5-1 with TRBJ1-6; 8 positions match TRBD1. Germline V CDR1 and CDR2: SGHRS, YFSETQ. J gave up 7 bases and V 2 bases, and 17 bases lay outside the gene matches. CDR3 length: 19 residues.